This T cell receptor (beta chain) is from a study of blood T cell repertoires in COVID-19. In its sample, this clone was seen once. The V and J ends lost 3 bases and 5 bases, in that order; junction bases with no gene match: 6. CDR3 size: 14 residues. The germline V gene encodes CDR1 MNHEY and CDR2 SMNVEV (reference sequence). The data were produced by immunoSEQ multiplex PCR, yet TCRdb's version contains in-frame clones alone and is incomplete. The sample shows hundreds of thousands of clones, 86% of them seen only once. The sample comprised peripheral blood. The chain combines TRBV27 with TRBJ2-7; TRBD1 matches at 8 bases. This clonotype originated in a woman aged 25 to 45 with active or convalescent COVID-19. Written as DNA, the CDR3 is TGTGCCAGCAGTTTCTTCCAGGGGGCCGACGAGCAGTACTTC. It yields the protein CASSFFQGADEQYF.